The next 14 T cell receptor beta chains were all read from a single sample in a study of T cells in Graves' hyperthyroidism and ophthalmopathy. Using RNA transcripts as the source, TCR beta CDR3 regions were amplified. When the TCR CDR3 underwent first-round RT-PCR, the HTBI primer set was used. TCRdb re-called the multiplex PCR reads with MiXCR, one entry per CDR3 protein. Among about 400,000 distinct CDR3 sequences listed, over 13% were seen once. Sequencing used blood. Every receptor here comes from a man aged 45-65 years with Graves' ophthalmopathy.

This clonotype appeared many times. As DNA, the CDR3 is TGCAGTGCTAGATCGCTAGCGGGAGGGCCTGGGGAGCTGTTTTTT. It yields the protein CSARSLAGGPGELFF. V is TRBV20-1 and J is TRBJ2-2, with TRBD2 matching over 12 bases. Germline CDR1 and CDR2: DFQATT and SNEGSKA (reference sequence). V trimming: 2 bases; J trimming: 8 bases; junction bases outside the gene matches: 6. This CDR3 region has 15 residues.

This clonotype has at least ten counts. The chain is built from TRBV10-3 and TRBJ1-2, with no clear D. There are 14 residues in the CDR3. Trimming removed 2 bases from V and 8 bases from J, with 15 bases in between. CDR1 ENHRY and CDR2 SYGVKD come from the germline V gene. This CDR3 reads CAISELGLNGGYTF. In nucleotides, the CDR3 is TGTGCCATCAGTGAGCTCGGACTAAATGGAGGCTACACCTTC.

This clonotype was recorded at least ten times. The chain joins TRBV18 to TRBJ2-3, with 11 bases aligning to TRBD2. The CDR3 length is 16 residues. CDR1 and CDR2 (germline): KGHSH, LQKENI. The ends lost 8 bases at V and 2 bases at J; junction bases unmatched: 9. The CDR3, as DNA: TGTGCCAGCACGAGAGGACTAGCGGGTTTCACAGATACGCAGTATTTT. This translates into CASTRGLAGFTDTQYF.

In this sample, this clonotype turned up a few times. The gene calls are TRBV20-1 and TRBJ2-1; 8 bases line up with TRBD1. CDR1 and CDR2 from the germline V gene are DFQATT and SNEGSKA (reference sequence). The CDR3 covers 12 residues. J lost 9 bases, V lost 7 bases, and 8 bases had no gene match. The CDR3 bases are TGCAGTGGGGGACAGGATGTGGGTGAGCAGTTCTTC. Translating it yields CSGGQDVGEQFF.

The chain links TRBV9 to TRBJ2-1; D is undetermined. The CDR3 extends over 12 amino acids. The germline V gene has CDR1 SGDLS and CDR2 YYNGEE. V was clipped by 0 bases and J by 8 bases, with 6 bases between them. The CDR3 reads CASSVGGYEQFF. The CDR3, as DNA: TGTGCCAGCAGCGTAGGTGGCTATGAGCAGTTCTTC. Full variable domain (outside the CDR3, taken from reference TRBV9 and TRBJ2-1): DSGVTQTPKHLITATGQRVTLRCSPRSGDLSVYWYQQSLDQGLQFLIQYYNGEERAKGNILERFSAQQFPDLHSELNLSSLELGDSALYFCASSVGGYEQFFGPGTRLTVL.

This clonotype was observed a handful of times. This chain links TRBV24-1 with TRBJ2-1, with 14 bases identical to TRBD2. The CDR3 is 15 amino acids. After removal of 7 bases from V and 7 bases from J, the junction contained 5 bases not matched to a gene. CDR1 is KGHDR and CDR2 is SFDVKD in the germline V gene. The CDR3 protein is CATSPGLAGANEQFF. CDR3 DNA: TGTGCCACCAGCCCGGGACTAGCGGGAGCTAATGAGCAGTTCTTC.

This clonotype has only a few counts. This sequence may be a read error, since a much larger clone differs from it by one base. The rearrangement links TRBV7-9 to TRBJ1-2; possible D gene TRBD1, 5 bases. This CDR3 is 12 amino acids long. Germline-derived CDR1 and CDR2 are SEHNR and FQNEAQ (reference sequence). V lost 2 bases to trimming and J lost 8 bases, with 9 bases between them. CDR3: CASSLSGDGYTF. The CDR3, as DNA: TGTGCCAGCAGCTTATCTGGGGACGGCTACACCTTC.

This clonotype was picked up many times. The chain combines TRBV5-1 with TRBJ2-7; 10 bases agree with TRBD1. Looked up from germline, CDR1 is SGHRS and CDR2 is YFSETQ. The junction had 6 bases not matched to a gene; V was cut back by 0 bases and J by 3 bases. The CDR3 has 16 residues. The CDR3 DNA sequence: TGCGCCAGCAGCTTGGTGGGGGGACAGGGGCTCTACGAGCAGTACTTC. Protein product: CASSLVGGQGLYEQYF.

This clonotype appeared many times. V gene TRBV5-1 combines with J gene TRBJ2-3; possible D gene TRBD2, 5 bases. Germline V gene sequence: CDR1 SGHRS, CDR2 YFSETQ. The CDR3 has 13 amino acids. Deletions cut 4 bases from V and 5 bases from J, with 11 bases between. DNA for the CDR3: TGCGCCAGCAGCCGTGACGGACTAGATACGCAGTATTTT. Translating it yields CASSRDGLDTQYF. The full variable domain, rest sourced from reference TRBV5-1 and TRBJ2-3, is KAGVTQTPRYLIKTRGQQVTLSCSPISGHRSVSWYQQTPGQGLQFLFEYFSETQRNKGNFPGRFSGRQFSNSRSEMNVSTLELGDSALYLCASSRDGLDTQYFGPGTRLTVL.

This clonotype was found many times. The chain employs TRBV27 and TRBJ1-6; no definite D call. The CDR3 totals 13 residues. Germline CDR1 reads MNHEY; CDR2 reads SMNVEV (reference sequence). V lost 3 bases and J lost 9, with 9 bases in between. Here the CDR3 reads CASSLILGSPLHF. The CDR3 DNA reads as TGTGCCAGCAGTTTGATCTTAGGTTCACCCCTCCACTTT.

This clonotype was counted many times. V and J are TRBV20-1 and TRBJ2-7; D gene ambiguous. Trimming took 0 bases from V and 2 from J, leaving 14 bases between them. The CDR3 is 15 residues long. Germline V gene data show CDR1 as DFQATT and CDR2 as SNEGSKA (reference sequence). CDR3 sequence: CSARDFSIITYEQYF. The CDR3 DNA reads TGCAGTGCTAGAGATTTCTCGATAATAACCTACGAGCAGTACTTC.

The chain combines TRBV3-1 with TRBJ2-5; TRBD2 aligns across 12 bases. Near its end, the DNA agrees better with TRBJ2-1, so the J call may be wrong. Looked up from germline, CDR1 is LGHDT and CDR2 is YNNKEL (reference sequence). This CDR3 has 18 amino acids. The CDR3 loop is CASSQGPTSGRPQETQFF. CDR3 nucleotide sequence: TGTGCCAGCAGCCAAGGGCCGACTAGCGGGAGACCTCAAGAGACCCAGTTCTTC.

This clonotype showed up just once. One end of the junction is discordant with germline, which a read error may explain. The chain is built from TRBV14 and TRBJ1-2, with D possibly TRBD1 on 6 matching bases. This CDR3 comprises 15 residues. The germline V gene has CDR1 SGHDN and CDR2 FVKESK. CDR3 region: CASSQESGAIYGYIF. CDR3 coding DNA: TGTGCCAGCAGCCAAGAGTCGGGGGCCATTTATGGCTACATCTTC.

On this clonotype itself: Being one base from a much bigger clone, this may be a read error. The CDR3 sequence is CASSLSPHMPQETQHF. CDR3 sequence (DNA): TGTGCCAGCAGCCTTTCCCCCCATATGCCCCAAGAGACCCAGCACTTC. The chain carries TRBV6-1 and TRBJ2-5; no definite D call. This CDR3 contains 16 residues. The germline gives CDR1 MNHNS, CDR2 SASEGT.